One sample yielded the 27 T cell receptor beta chains listed below, sequenced in a study of blood T cells in healthy people across ages. With a J-beta primer mix and a sample-barcoded 5' primer, a second PCR ran roughly 6 to 12 cycles. Each CDR3 protein gets one entry after TCRdb re-called the 5' RACE reads with MiXCR. The profile covers fewer than 2,000,000 distinct CDR3 sequences, with about two fifths appearing a single time and about 23% taken by the ten largest. The specimen was blood. These receptors were obtained from a human donor in good health.

This clonotype was counted a few times. The rearrangement links TRBV6-4 to TRBJ2-1; a weak D match, TRBD1 (6 bases). V dropped 3 bases and J dropped 5 bases, with 11 bases sitting between them. Germline V CDR1 and CDR2: MRHNA, SNTAGT. CDR3 length: 14 amino acids. CDR3 protein: CASSEIGQNNEQFF. The CDR3 bases are TGTGCCAGCAGTGAAATAGGACAGAACAATGAGCAGTTCTTC.

The chain employs TRBV9 and TRBJ2-1; D is uncertain. CDR1 is SGDLS, CDR2 YYNGEE, per germline. Between the trimmed V and J ends, which lost 0 bases and 8 bases, there was a span of 15 bases. The CDR3 has 15 amino acids. The CDR3 protein is CASSVEGSQSDEQFF. The DNA of the CDR3 is TGTGCCAGCAGCGTAGAAGGCTCGCAGTCGGATGAGCAGTTCTTC.

The rearrangement uses TRBV20-1 and TRBJ1-4; no firm D call. This CDR3 contains 16 residues. Germline V CDR1 and CDR2: DFQATT, SNEGSKA (reference sequence). With 5 bases removed from V and 4 bases from J, the gap between germline ends came to 20 bases. The DNA of the CDR3 is TGCAGTGCTCTGCAGCCCCGGCAGGCCTTTAATGAAAAACTGTTTTTT. It encodes CSALQPRQAFNEKLFF.

This clonotype was counted a few times. The V and J genes are TRBV11-2 and TRBJ2-5; D unclear. Germline assignment: CDR1 SGHAT and CDR2 FQNNGV. This CDR3 contains 14 residues. V lost 1 base, J lost 11 bases, and 17 bases lay in between. CDR3 amino acids: CASSLVKGRQFQYF. The CDR3 DNA is TGTGCCAGCAGCTTAGTGAAGGGTCGACAATTTCAGTACTTC.

This clonotype was counted between two and nine times. The V gene is TRBV18, the J gene TRBJ2-3; the D is unclear. Trimming left V 3 bases short and J 0 bases short, with 7 bases between. CDR3 length equals 14 residues. Germline V CDR1 and CDR2: KGHSH, LQKENI. CDR3 bases: TGTGCCAGCTCACCGGTTGGGAGCACAGATACGCAGTATTTT. Its translation is CASSPVGSTDTQYF.

The chain is built from TRBV20-1 and TRBJ1-1, with no clear D. Trimming pared 3 bases from V and 8 bases from J, leaving 7 bases between. The CDR3 contains 10 residues. CDR1 is DFQATT, CDR2 SNEGSKA, per germline (reference sequence). The CDR3 spells CSASGMEAFF. CDR3 bases: TGCAGTGCTAGCGGTATGGAAGCTTTCTTT.

The chain is built from TRBV6-5 and TRBJ2-7; D remains ambiguous. The V gene lost 0 bases and the J gene lost 2 bases, with 11 bases spanning the gap. CDR1 is MNHEY and CDR2 is SVGAGI in the germline V gene. The CDR3 totals 15 residues. The CDR3 DNA sequence: TGTGCCAGCAGTTACTCGTCCGGGTCTCCCTACGAGCAGTACTTC. Translated: CASSYSSGSPYEQYF.

This clonotype was seen a few times. This chain joins TRBV7-2 and TRBJ2-1; D gene unclear. The CDR3 sequence is 14 residues long. Trimming shortened V by 4 bases and J by 5 bases, and 12 bases separated the two germline ends. In germline, CDR1 is SGHTA, CDR2 FQGNSA. The DNA of the CDR3 is TGTGCCAGCAGCTCCGGGCCCCATGACAATGAGCAGTTCTTC. Encoded protein: CASSSGPHDNEQFF. Supplemented by reference TRBV7-2 and TRBJ2-1, the full variable domain reads GAGVSQSPSNKVTEKGKDVELRCDPISGHTALYWYRQSLGQGLEFLIYFQGNSAPDKSGLPSDRFSAERTGGSVSTLTIQRTQQEDSAVYLCASSSGPHDNEQFFGPGTRLTVL.

This clonotype occurred a few times. The chain carries TRBV20-1 and TRBJ2-7; 11 nucleotides align to TRBD1. CDR3 length: 15 residues. After removal of 0 bases from V and 2 bases from J, the junction contained 3 bases not matched to a gene. The germline CDR1 and CDR2 sequences are DFQATT and SNEGSKA (reference sequence). The CDR3 region has the DNA TGCAGTGCTAGAGATGGGACAGGGGGAGCCTACGAGCAGTACTTC. It codes for CSARDGTGGAYEQYF.

The gene calls are TRBV24-1 and TRBJ2-1, with D possibly called TRBD1 or TRBD2 (5 bases each). The CDR3 has 16 amino acids. V lost 0 bases to trimming and J lost 7 bases, with 15 bases between them. The germline V gene has CDR1 KGHDR and CDR2 SFDVKD. The CDR3 spells CATSDLGGPPGNEQFF. CDR3 bases: TGTGCCACCAGTGATTTGGGGGGACCTCCAGGGAATGAGCAGTTCTTC.

This clonotype was counted between two and nine times. The rearrangement uses TRBV21-1 and TRBJ2-7; TRBD1, as called in the table, went unchecked against the DNA. TRBV21-1 corresponds to a pseudogene. The CDR3 totals 15 residues. The CDR3 region is CASSRKGGSAYEQYF. CDR3 nucleotides: TGTGCCAGCAGCCGAAAGGGCGGGAGTGCCTACGAGCAGTACTTC.

The table lists this clonotype with a few counts. This chain links TRBV20-1 with TRBJ2-3; D is undetermined. Germline V gives CDR1 DFQATT, CDR2 SNEGSKA (reference sequence). The CDR3 is 12 amino acids. CDR3 coding DNA: TGCAGGGCTCAAAAGCCCAACACGGCGCAGTATTTT. This codes for CRAQKPNTAQYF.

The rearrangement links TRBV9 to TRBJ2-1; D uncertain. TRBJ2-7 explains the end of the DNA better; the J call may be wrong. The germline V gene has CDR1 SGDLS and CDR2 YYNGEE. This CDR3 has 14 amino acids. The CDR3 DNA is TGTGCCAGCAGCGTATTCAATTCCTACAATGAGCAGTACTTC. Protein sequence: CASSVFNSYNEQYF.

V gene TRBV7-9 combines with J gene TRBJ2-3; 7 bases are shared with TRBD1. Germline values: CDR1 SEHNR, CDR2 FQNEAQ (reference sequence). CDR3 length: 15 residues. V lost 5 bases to trimming and J lost 2 bases; unmatched junction nucleotides: 7. The CDR3 nucleotides are TGTGCCAGCAGCCAGGGACAGCTGTACACAGATACGCAGTATTTT. Its protein is CASSQGQLYTDTQYF.

This clonotype was counted a few times. The gene calls are TRBV7-2 and TRBJ2-3; 10 nucleotides line up with TRBD2. CDR3 size: 15 residues. Germline-derived CDR1 and CDR2 are SGHTA and FQGNSA. V was pared by 5 bases and J by 5 bases, with 7 bases of the junction left unmatched. CDR3 coding DNA: TGTGCCAGCAGCGCCCTAGCGGGGGATGTAGATACGCAGTATTTT. Its protein product is CASSALAGDVDTQYF. The full variable domain, rest sourced from reference TRBV7-2 and TRBJ2-3, is GAGVSQSPSNKVTEKGKDVELRCDPISGHTALYWYRQSLGQGLEFLIYFQGNSAPDKSGLPSDRFSAERTGGSVSTLTIQRTQQEDSAVYLCASSALAGDVDTQYFGPGTRLTVL.

This clonotype showed up just a few times. This chain uses TRBV7-9 with TRBJ1-4; D is possibly TRBD1 (5 bases). The CDR3 length is 16 residues. Trimming removed 0 bases at V and 4 bases at J, with 12 bases between. Per germline, CDR1 SEHNR and CDR2 FQNEAQ (reference sequence). The CDR3 loop reads CASSLASGPLNEKLFF. DNA for the CDR3: TGTGCCAGCAGCTTAGCGTCGGGGCCGCTTAATGAAAAACTGTTTTTT.

In DNA form, the CDR3 reads TGTGCCAGCAGTCGGACAGGGGGCCTTGAAAAACTGTTTTTT. Its translation is CASSRTGGLEKLFF. The V gene is TRBV7-6, the J gene TRBJ1-4; 11 bases fit TRBD1. The CDR3 has 14 residues. Germline CDR1 and CDR2: SGHVS and FNYEAQ. The V gene end was trimmed by 6 bases and the J gene end by 7 bases; junction bases not matched to a gene: 4.

This clonotype was found a few times. A much larger clone differs from this one at a single base, so this may be a read error. V and J are TRBV7-2 and TRBJ2-5; TRBD2 might be the D (6 bases). Germline assignment: CDR1 SGHTA and CDR2 FQGNSA. The CDR3 length is 15 residues. Between the trimmed V and J ends, which lost 8 bases and 1 base, there was a span of 17 bases. The CDR3, as DNA: TGTGCCAGCGGCCGCACCTGGGGGGTCCAAGAGACCCAGTACTTC. Protein: CASGRTWGVQETQYF.

This chain uses TRBV6-5 with TRBJ2-7, with TRBD1 identical over 7 bases. Germline V gene lookup returns CDR1 MNHEY and CDR2 SVGAGI. The CDR3 consists of 15 residues. V was pared by 5 bases and J by 2 bases, with 9 bases of the junction left unmatched. Here the CDR3 reads CASSGTVESPYEQYF. Here the CDR3 DNA reads TGTGCCAGCAGTGGGACAGTAGAGAGCCCCTACGAGCAGTACTTC.

The chain combines TRBV28 with TRBJ1-2, with 10 bases identical to TRBD1. V lost 6 bases and J lost 1; bases outside the gene matches: 14. Looked up from germline, CDR1 is MDHEN and CDR2 is SYDVKM. The CDR3 runs 18 residues. CDR3 loop: CASRTLRDRGYHNYGYTF. The CDR3 nucleotides are TGTGCCAGCAGAACGCTCCGGGACAGGGGCTACCATAACTATGGCTACACCTTC.

This clonotype was seen more than once but under ten times. CDR3 sequence: CATSLWGLGTEAFF. CDR3 DNA: TGTGCCACCTCCCTTTGGGGGTTGGGCACTGAAGCTTTCTTT. V and J are TRBV7-8 and TRBJ1-1; D may be TRBD1 (5 bases). The germline gives CDR1 SGHVS, CDR2 FQNEAQ. The CDR3 has 14 residues. V lost 10 bases, J lost 4 bases, and 19 bases lay in between.

This sequence joins TRBV7-9 and TRBJ1-2; D is perhaps TRBD1 (5 bases). The germline V gene encodes CDR1 SEHNR and CDR2 FQNEAQ (reference sequence). The V gene lost 5 bases and the J gene lost 4 bases, with 17 bases spanning the gap. The CDR3 contains 15 residues. CDR3 in amino acids: CASSPGRKQGYGYTF. The DNA for the CDR3 is TGTGCCAGCAGCCCCGGACGGAAGCAGGGCTATGGCTACACCTTC.

This clonotype has more than one count but fewer than ten. The chain links TRBV20-1 to TRBJ2-1; maybe TRBD1 (6 bases). The V and J ends lost 6 bases and 8 bases respectively, with 14 bases between them. Germline V gene lookup returns CDR1 DFQATT and CDR2 SNEGSKA (reference sequence). The CDR3 has 12 amino acids. The CDR3 DNA reads TGCAGTGCGGGACCCAGGGGTGATGAGCAGTTCTTC. Protein sequence: CSAGPRGDEQFF.

CDR3 DNA sequence: TGTGCCAGCAGTGGGAGCGACAGTTTTTTGAACACTGAAGCTTTCTTT. This translates into CASSGSDSFLNTEAFF. The chain recombines TRBV25-1 with TRBJ1-1, with D possibly being TRBD1 (5 bases). The germline V gene encodes CDR1 MGHDK and CDR2 SYGVNS. The CDR3 is 16 residues long. Trimming removed 4 bases at V and 0 bases at J, with 15 bases between.

This chain connects TRBV9 to TRBJ2-1; 12 positions match TRBD1. The V segment lost 0 bases and the J segment 8 bases; nucleotides outside the gene matches: 6. Germline lookup yields CDR1 SGDLS and CDR2 YYNGEE. CDR3 length equals 16 residues. In DNA, the CDR3 is TGTGCCAGCAGCGTAGTGGGACAGGGGGCCTTCGATGAGCAGTTCTTC. It yields the protein CASSVVGQGAFDEQFF.

V is TRBV3-1 and J is TRBJ2-6, with 11 positions matching TRBD1. CDR1 and CDR2 from the germline V gene are LGHDT and YNNKEL (reference sequence). With V trimmed by 8 bases and J by 2 bases, 8 bases remained unmatched. The CDR3 length is 17 residues. CDR3 sequence reads: CASRNRDRGTGANVLTF. DNA of the CDR3: TGTGCCAGCCGGAACCGGGACAGGGGGACTGGGGCCAACGTCCTGACTTTC.

This chain joins TRBV27 and TRBJ2-1, with TRBD2 identical over 8 bases. The CDR3 sequence is 17 residues long. Germline lookup yields CDR1 MNHEY and CDR2 SMNVEV (reference sequence). The V segment lost 6 bases and the J segment 0 bases; nucleotides outside the gene matches: 10. CDR3 DNA sequence: TGTGCCAGCAGCTATTGGGGCGGGGGGAGCTCCTACAATGAGCAGTTCTTC. It encodes CASSYWGGGSSYNEQFF.